This TCR beta chain emerged from a study of regulatory T cells in long-lasting Graves disease. Through Arm-PCR of CDR3 regions and iRepertoire HTBI primers, TCR beta libraries were built. TCRdb used MiXCR to reprocess the multiplex PCR reads, holding one entry per CDR3 protein. Among approximately 490,000 distinct CDR3 sequences listed, under 20% were seen once. Time point meaning: newly diagnosed GD, antithyroid drugs for less than 3 months. PBMCs provided the RNA from which the TCR library was made. Graves' disease diagnoses followed American Thyroid Association guidelines. The sample was also reused in another study, on T cells in Graves' hyperthyroidism and ophthalmopathy. Per that paper: The HTBI primer set drove a first-round RT-PCR of the TCR CDR3. Ophthalmopathy was told apart from stable hyperthyroidism by a 13 V-J model.

The receptor comes from a man aged 40-49 years with Graves disease. The material sequenced was peripheral blood mononuclear cells (PBMCs), taken at new diagnosis, from a patient treated with antithyroid drugs.

The DNA for the CDR3 is TGTGCCAGCAGCTTCGCCGGCGCAGGGGGCTCTGGTCAGCCCCAGCATTTT. Its protein product is CASSFAGAGGSGQPQHF. V usage is TRBV7-9 and J usage is TRBJ1-5, with 8 bases aligning to TRBD1. The germline gives CDR1 SEHNR, CDR2 FQNEAQ (reference sequence). The CDR3 is made up of 17 amino acids. V lost 3 bases and J lost 6; bases outside the gene matches: 13.